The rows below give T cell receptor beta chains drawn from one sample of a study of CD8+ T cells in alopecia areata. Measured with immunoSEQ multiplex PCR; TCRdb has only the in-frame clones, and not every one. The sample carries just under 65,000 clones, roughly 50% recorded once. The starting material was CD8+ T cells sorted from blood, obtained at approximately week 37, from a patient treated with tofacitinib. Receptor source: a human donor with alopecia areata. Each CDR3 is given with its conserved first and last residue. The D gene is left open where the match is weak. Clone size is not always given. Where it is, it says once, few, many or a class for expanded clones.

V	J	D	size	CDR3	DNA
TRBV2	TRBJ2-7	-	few	CASSEALVGGRSYEQYF	TGTGCCAGCAGTGAAGCGCTTGTCGGGGGCAGGTCCTACGAGCAGTACTTC
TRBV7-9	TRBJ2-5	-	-	CASSLRNGETQYF	TGTGCCAGCAGCTTACGGAATGGGGAGACCCAGTACTTC
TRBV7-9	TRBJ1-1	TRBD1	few	CASSSRQGAINTEAFF	TGTGCCAGCAGCTCGCGACAGGGGGCAATTAACACTGAAGCTTTCTTT
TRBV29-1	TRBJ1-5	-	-	CSVGSVGNQPQHF	TGCAGCGTTGGTAGTGTGGGGAATCAGCCCCAGCATTTT
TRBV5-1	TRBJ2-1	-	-	CASSLERHNEQFF	TGCGCCAGCAGCTTGGAGAGGCACAATGAGCAGTTCTTC
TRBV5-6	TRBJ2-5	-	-	CASSLGGGPITQYF	TGTGCCAGCAGCTTGGGTGGAGGGCCCATAACCCAGTACTTC
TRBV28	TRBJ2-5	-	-	CASSPPGGGETQYF	TGTGCCAGCAGTCCCCCTGGGGGTGGGGAGACCCAGTACTTC
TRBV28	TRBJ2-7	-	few	CASRSNEQYF	TGTGCCAGCAGGTCGAATGAGCAGTACTTC
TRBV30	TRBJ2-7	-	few	CAWSWAPNYEQYF	TGTGCCTGGAGTTGGGCACCGAACTACGAGCAGTACTTC
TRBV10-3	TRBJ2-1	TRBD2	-	CAISSGLAGGSSYNEQFF	TGTGCCATCAGTTCGGGACTAGCGGGAGGTTCCTCCTACAATGAGCAGTTCTTC
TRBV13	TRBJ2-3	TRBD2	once	CASSLVREASGTQYF	TGTGCCAGCAGCTTAGTGCGGGAGGCCTCGGGTACGCAGTATTTT